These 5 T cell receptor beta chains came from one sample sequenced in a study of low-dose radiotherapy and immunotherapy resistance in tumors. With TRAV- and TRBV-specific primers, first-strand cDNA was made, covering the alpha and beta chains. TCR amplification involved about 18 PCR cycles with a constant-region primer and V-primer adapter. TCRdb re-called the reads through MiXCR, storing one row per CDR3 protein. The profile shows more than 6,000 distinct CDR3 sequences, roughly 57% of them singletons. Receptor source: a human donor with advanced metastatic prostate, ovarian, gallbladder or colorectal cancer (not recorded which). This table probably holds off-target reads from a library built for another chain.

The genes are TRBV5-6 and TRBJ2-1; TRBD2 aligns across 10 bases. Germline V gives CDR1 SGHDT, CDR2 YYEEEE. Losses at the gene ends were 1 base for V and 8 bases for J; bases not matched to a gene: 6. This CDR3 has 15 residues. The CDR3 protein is CASSLIAGGRYEQFF. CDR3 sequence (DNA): TGTGCCAGCAGCTTGATAGCGGGGGGCCGCTATGAGCAGTTCTTC.

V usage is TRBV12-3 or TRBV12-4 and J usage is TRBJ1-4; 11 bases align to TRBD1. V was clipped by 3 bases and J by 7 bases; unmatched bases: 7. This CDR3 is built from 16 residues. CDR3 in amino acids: CASSLDRGLATEKLFF. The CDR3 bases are TGTGCCAGCAGTTTGGACAGGGGGCTGGCGACTGAAAAACTGTTTTTT.

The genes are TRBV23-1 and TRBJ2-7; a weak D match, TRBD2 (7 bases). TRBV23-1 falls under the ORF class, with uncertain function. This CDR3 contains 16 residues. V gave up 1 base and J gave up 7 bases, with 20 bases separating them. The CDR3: CASSQWGGRTGREQYF. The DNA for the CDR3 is TGCGCCAGCAGTCAATGGGGCGGGAGAACAGGGCGAGAGCAGTACTTC.

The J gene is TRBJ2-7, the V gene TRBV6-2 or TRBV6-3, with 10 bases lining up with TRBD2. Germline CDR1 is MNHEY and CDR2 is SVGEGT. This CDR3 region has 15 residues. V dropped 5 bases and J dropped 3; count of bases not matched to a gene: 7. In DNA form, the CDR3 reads TGTGCCAGCAGTCCCGTTTCTAGCGGGAGCTACGAGCAGTACTTC. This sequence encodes CASSPVSSGSYEQYF.

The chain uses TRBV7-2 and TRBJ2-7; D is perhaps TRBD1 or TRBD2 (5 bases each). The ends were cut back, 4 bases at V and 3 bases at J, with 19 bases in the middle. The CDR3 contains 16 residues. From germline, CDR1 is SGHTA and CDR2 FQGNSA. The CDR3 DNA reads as TGTGCCAGCAGCTCGATAACGGGACCAGAAAGCTACGAGCAGTACTTC. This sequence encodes CASSSITGPESYEQYF.